A single T cell receptor (beta chain) is shown here with its context. Its antigen is as yet unknown. V lost 0 bases and J 7 bases, leaving 6 bases between the germline ends. CDR3 length: 11 residues. Germline V gene data show CDR1 as DFQATT and CDR2 as SNEGSKA (reference sequence). These data originate in a study of CD8+ T cells in alopecia areata. For the study at large: Administration of oral tofacitinib to treated patients was at 5 to 10 mg twice daily. Disease severity was quantified as SALT score of affected scalp area.

RNA was isolated and reverse transcribed to cDNA, the sequencing template. Measured with immunoSEQ multiplex PCR; TCRdb has only the in-frame clones, and not every one. The data show under 300,000 clones, over 45% seen once. Documented treatment: oral pan-JAK inhibitor, 5-10 mg twice daily. Researchers took lesional scalp punch biopsies and peripheral blood from people who were alopecia areata patients. Study conclusions and caveats: Whereas mice showed it more clearly, TCR sharing across patients was murkier, possibly because of HLA.

This chain connects TRBV20-1 to TRBJ1-1; D is uncertain. This TCR was sampled from a human donor with alopecia areata. Specimen: CD4+ T cells sorted from blood, collected at roughly week 52, from a patient treated with tofacitinib. CDR3 loop: CSARDQGEAFF. CDR3 nucleotide sequence: TGCAGTGCTAGAGACCAAGGTGAAGCTTTCTTT.